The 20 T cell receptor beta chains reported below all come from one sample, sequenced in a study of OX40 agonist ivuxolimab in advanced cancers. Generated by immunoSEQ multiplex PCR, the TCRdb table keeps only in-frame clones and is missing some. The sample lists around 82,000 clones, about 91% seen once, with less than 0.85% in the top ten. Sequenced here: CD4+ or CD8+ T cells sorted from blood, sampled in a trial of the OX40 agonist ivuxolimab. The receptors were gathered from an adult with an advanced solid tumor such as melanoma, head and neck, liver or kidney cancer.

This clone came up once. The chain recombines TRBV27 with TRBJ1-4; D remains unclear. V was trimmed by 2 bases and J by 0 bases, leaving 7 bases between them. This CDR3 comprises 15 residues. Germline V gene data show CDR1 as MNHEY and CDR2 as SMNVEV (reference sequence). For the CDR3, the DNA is TGTGCCAGCAGTTTAGGGCAACCAACTAATGAAAAACTGTTTTTT. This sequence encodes CASSLGQPTNEKLFF.

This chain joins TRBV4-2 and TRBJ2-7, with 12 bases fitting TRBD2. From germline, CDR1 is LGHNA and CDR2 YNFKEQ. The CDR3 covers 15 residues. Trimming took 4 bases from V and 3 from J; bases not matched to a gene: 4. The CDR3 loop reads CASSLETSGGYEQYF. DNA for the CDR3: TGTGCCAGCAGCCTAGAGACTAGCGGGGGCTACGAGCAGTACTTC.

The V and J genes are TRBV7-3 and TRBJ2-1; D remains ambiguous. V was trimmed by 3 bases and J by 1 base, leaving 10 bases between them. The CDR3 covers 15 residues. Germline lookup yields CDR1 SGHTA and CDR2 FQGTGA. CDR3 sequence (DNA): TGTGCCAGCAGCTTGGGAATCAATTCCTACAATGAGCAGTTCTTC. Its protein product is CASSLGINSYNEQFF.

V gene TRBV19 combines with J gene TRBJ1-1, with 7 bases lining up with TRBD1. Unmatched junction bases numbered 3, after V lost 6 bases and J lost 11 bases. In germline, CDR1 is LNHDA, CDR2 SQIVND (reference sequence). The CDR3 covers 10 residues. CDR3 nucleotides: TGTGCCAGTAGAGAACAGGGGGCTTTCTTT. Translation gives CASREQGAFF.

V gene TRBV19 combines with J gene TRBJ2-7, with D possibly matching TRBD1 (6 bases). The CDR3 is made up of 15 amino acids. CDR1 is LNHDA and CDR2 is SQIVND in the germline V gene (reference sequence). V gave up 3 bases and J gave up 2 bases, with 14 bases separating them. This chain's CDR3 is CASSIGGTVAYEQYF. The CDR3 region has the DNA TGTGCCAGTAGTATTGGGGGCACGGTTGCCTACGAGCAGTACTTC.

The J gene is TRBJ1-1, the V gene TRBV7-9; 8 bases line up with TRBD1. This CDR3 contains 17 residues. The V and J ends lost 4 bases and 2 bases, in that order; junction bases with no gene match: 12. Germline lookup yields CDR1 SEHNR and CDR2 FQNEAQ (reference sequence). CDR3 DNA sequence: TGTGCCAGCAGCTGGGTCCCGGGACAGGAGAAAAACACTGAAGCTTTCTTT. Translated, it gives CASSWVPGQEKNTEAFF.

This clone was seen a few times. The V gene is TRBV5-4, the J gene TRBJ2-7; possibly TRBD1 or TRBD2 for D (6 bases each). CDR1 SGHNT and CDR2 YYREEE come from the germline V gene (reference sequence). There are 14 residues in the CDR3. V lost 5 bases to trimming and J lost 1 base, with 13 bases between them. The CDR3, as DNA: TGTGCCAGCAGACCAGGCGGGACATCCTACGAGCAGTACTTC. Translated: CASRPGGTSYEQYF.

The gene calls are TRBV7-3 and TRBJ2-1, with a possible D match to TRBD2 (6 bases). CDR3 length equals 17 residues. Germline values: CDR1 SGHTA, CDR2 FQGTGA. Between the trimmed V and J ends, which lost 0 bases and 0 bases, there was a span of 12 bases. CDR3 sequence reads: CASSLTGGGVSYNEQFF. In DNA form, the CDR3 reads TGTGCCAGCAGCTTAACTGGGGGAGGTGTCTCCTACAATGAGCAGTTCTTC.

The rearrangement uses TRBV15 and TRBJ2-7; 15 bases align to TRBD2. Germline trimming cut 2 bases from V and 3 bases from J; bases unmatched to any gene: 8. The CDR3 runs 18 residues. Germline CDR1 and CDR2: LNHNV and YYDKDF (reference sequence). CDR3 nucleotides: TGTGCCACCAGCAGAACGCCGGGACTAGCGGGAGGTAGCTACGAGCAGTACTTC. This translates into CATSRTPGLAGGSYEQYF.

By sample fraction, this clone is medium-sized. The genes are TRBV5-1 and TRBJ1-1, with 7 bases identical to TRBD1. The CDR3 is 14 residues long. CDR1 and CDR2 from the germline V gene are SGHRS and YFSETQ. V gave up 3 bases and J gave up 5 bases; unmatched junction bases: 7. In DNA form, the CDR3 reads TGCGCCAGCAGCTCAGAACAGGGGAGGACTGAAGCTTTCTTT. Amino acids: CASSSEQGRTEAFF.

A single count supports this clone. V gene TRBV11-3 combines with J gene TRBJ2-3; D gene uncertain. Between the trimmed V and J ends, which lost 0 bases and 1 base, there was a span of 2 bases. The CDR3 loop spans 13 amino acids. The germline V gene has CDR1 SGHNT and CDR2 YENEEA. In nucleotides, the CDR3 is TGTGCCAGCAGCTTAGAGGGCACAGATACGCAGTATTTT. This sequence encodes CASSLEGTDTQYF.

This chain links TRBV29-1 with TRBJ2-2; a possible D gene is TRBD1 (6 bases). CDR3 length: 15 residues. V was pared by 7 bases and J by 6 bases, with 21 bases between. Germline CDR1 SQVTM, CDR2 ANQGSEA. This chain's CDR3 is CSGGVGAWYSGELFF. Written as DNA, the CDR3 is TGCAGCGGAGGGGTGGGGGCGTGGTATTCCGGGGAGCTGTTTTTT.

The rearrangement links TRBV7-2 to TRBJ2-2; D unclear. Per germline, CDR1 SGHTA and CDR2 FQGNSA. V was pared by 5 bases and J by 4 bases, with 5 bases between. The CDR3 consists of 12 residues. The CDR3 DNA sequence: TGTGCCAGCAGCCAAAGCACCGGGGAGCTGTTTTTT. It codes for CASSQSTGELFF.

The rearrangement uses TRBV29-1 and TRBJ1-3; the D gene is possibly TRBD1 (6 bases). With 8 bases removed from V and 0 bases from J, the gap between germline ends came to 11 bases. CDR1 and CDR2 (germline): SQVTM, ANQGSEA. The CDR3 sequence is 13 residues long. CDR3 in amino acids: CSIGQSSGNTIYF. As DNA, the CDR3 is TGCAGCATAGGACAGTCCTCTGGAAACACCATATATTTT. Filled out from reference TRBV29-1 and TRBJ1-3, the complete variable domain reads SAVISQKPSRDICQRGTSLTIQCQVDSQVTMMFWYRQQPGQSLTLIATANQGSEATYESGFVIDKFPISRPNLTFSTLTVSNMSPEDSSIYLCSIGQSSGNTIYFGEGSWLTVV.

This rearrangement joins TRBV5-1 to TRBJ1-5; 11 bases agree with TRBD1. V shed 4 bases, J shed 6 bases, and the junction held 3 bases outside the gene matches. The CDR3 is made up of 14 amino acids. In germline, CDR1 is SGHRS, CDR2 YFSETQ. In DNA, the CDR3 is TGCGCCAGCAGCACGGGACAGGGGGGTCAGCCCCAGCATTTT. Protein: CASSTGQGGQPQHF.

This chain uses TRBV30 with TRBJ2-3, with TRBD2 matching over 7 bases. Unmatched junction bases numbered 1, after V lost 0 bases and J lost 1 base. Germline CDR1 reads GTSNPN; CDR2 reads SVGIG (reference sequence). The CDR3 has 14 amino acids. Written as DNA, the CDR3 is TGTGCCTGGAGTGTAACTAGCGGCACAGATACGCAGTATTTT. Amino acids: CAWSVTSGTDTQYF. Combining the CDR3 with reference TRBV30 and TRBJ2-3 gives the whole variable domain SQTIHQWPATLVQPVGSPLSLECTVEGTSNPNLYWYRQAAGRGLQLLFYSVGIGQISSEVPQNLSASRPQDRQFILSSKKLLLSDSGFYLCAWSVTSGTDTQYFGPGTRLTVL.

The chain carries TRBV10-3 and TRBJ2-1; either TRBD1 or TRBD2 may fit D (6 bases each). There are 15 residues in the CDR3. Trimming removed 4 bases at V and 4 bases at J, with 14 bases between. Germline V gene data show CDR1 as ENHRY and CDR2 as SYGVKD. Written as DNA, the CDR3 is TGTGCCATCAGTGGAGGGGGGATAGGGTACAATGAGCAGTTCTTC. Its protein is CAISGGGIGYNEQFF.

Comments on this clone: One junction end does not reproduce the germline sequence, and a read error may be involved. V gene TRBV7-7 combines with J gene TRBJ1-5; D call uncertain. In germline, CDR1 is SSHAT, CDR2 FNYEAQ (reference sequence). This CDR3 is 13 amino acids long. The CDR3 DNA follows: TGTGCTAGCAGCTTTGGGGTAGGACAGCCCCAGCATTTT. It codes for CASSFGVGQPQHF.

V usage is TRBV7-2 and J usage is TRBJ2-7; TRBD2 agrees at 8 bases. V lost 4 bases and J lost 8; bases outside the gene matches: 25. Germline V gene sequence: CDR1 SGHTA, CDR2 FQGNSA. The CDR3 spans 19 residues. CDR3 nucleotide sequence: TGTGCCAGCAGCTACTCAAGGACCGGGACTAGGCCCCACCTACTTCAGCAGTACTTC. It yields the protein CASSYSRTGTRPHLLQQYF.

The CDR3 loop is CASSLGLAEINEQFF. The DNA of the CDR3 is TGCGCCAGCAGCTTGGGGCTAGCGGAGATTAATGAGCAGTTCTTC. This sequence joins TRBV5-1 and TRBJ2-1; 7 bases agree with TRBD2. V was clipped by 0 bases and J by 7 bases; unmatched bases: 7. The CDR3 length is 15 residues. Germline-derived CDR1 and CDR2 are SGHRS and YFSETQ. Full variable domain (outside the CDR3, taken from reference TRBV5-1 and TRBJ2-1): KAGVTQTPRYLIKTRGQQVTLSCSPISGHRSVSWYQQTPGQGLQFLFEYFSETQRNKGNFPGRFSGRQFSNSRSEMNVSTLELGDSALYLCASSLGLAEINEQFFGPGTRLTVL.